This is a list of T cell receptor beta chains from one sample in a study of T cells after yellow fever vaccination. One entry per CDR3 protein, called by TCRdb with MiXCR from the 5' RACE reads. The repertoire includes some 300,000 distinct CDR3 sequences, roughly 9% of them detected once, and over 3% sits in the top ten. Sample: CD4+ T cells sorted from PBMCs, taken 5 days after the yellow fever booster vaccination. The receptor set was obtained from a man younger than 35 who received the YFV17D yellow fever vaccine. Each CDR3 is given with its conserved first and last residue.

V	J	CDR3
TRBV4-3	TRBJ2-7	CASSQVTSFNGEQYF
TRBV15	TRBJ1-1	CATRAGGARPEAFF
TRBV12-3/TRBV12-4	TRBJ2-1	CASSPSHGNNEQFF
TRBV6-5	TRBJ1-3	CASAQVSGNTIYF
TRBV18	TRBJ2-3	CASSPLGTRSTDTQYF
TRBV2	TRBJ1-5	CASSIQGGNQPQHF
TRBV4-3	TRBJ1-5	CASSQGFNKDQPQHF
TRBV5-1	TRBJ2-7	CASSLGGTPQGYEQYF
TRBV6-5	TRBJ1-2	CASSPSGAEGGYTF
TRBV12-3/TRBV12-4	TRBJ2-4	CASRFRGSGIQYF
TRBV7-2	TRBJ1-3	CASSRGARNTIYF
TRBV7-2	TRBJ2-4	CASSSGQAQNIQYF
TRBV24-1	TRBJ2-1	CATSDSDREQFF
TRBV10-3	TRBJ2-3	CAIRGPRRGSYTDTQYF
TRBV12-5	TRBJ2-1	CASGPNGGYNEQFF
TRBV10-3	TRBJ1-5	CAISSGEDQPQHF
TRBV7-2	TRBJ2-3	CASSLNRRDTQYF
TRBV7-9	TRBJ1-6	CASSYGQSYNSPLHF
TRBV7-3	TRBJ2-2	CASSRTSGIGGGELFF
TRBV4-1	TRBJ1-1	CASSQPIPGPPGTEAFF
TRBV5-4	TRBJ1-5	CASSFGPTGPQHF
TRBV11-2	TRBJ1-3	CASSREGNTIYF
TRBV10-2	TRBJ1-2	CASSRGMVGYTF
TRBV3-2	TRBJ2-3	CASSPGGVRGLALRGTGTDTQYF
TRBV20-1	TRBJ2-1	CSASLAGGRDEQFF
TRBV29-1	TRBJ2-1	CSVEGRVSYNEQFF
TRBV6-2/TRBV6-3	TRBJ2-1	CASTDSAGVKQFF
TRBV4-3	TRBJ1-2	CASSQVRSTIYGYTF
TRBV18	TRBJ2-3	CASSPPNRGRADTQYF
TRBV2	TRBJ1-1	CASSPRFSNTEAFF
TRBV11-3	TRBJ2-1	CASSLGDSGPYNEQFF
TRBV7-6	TRBJ1-1	CASSPTGAAIGAFF
TRBV27	TRBJ1-4	CASTSAASFNEKLFF
TRBV29-1	TRBJ2-5	CSAGTSAQETQYF
TRBV5-1	TRBJ2-1	CASSLTGTAGNEQFF
TRBV20-1	TRBJ1-5	CSVRGGISQPQHF
TRBV7-2	TRBJ1-2	CASSLLEGSKGYTF
TRBV2	TRBJ2-2	CASRFLPGELFF
TRBV25-1	TRBJ2-3	CASSEWLANTDTQYF
TRBV6-2/TRBV6-3	TRBJ2-2	CASSQTSGGNGELFF
TRBV5-1	TRBJ2-3	CASSIAGFTDTQYF
TRBV18	TRBJ2-1	CASSPLDNHLGNEQFF
TRBV4-3	TRBJ2-3	CASSQVGTPRTDTQYF
TRBV5-5	TRBJ1-2	CASSHTGVGGYTF
TRBV4-1	TRBJ1-4	CASSQDRVLTNEKLFF
TRBV7-9	TRBJ1-1	CASSSYRGTEAFF
TRBV20-1	TRBJ2-7	CSARVGRLGIEQYF
TRBV11-2	TRBJ2-2	CASSQNTGELFF
TRBV7-3	TRBJ2-1	CASSLGSPGNEQFF
TRBV7-2	TRBJ1-1	CASSLAGEAVAFF
TRBV4-3	TRBJ2-1	CASSQDWRSTYNEQFF
TRBV25-1	TRBJ2-5	CASSGFAETQYF
TRBV28	TRBJ1-2	CASSFVREGYTF
TRBV7-3	TRBJ2-2	CASSRDYNTGELFF
TRBV5-1	TRBJ2-5	CASSPGAGAWETQYF
TRBV7-9	TRBJ1-1	CASSLEWREAFF
TRBV5-1	TRBJ1-6	CASSPGGSYNSPLHF
TRBV20-1	TRBJ1-2	CSAGLVGGYGYTF
TRBV7-2	TRBJ2-7	CASNRRGGTNYEQYF
TRBV6-1	TRBJ1-2	CASRQTEAHGYTF